This TCR beta chain is drawn from a study of shared clonotypes between healthy human individuals. Study findings and constraints: Larger richness was generally estimated for naive than memory subsets.

Comments on this clone: The target antigen is unknown.

The CDR3 is 14 residues long. Trimming removed 5 bases at V and 7 bases at J, with 15 bases between. CDR1 SGHAT and CDR2 FQNNGV come from the germline V gene. Sequencing was performed with immunoSEQ multiplex PCR; in TCRdb, only in-frame clones are kept and a portion is missing. This repertoire shows roughly 1,500,000 clones, around 98% found once; its top ten account for around 0.45%. Both subsets, CD45RA+ naive and CD45RA-negative memory, were split from the CD4+ cells. The chain employs TRBV11-2 and TRBJ2-1; the D is unclear. The source is a young man in good health. The sequenced sample consisted of naive CD4+ T cells sorted from blood. Subset noted: CD45RA+ positively selected. The CDR3 spells CASSRPRKRNEQFF. The CDR3 coding sequence is TGTGCCAGCAGCCGCCCTCGTAAGAGGAATGAGCAGTTCTTC.